The next 22 T cell receptor beta chains were all read from a single sample in a study of PD-1 blockade in classical Hodgkin lymphoma. Relapse after autologous stem cell transplantation occurred in every patient, and brentuximab vedotin exposure varied. Clones were read by immunoSEQ multiplex PCR, and TCRdb kept only the in-frame ones, dropping some. Among 100,000 or so clones listed, roughly 89% were seen once. The starting material was peripheral blood mononuclear cells (PBMCs), obtained before the second cycle of nivolumab. The receptors stem from a human donor with classical Hodgkin lymphoma.

The chain uses TRBV30 and TRBJ1-5; tentative D call: TRBD1 (5 bases). This CDR3 is 17 amino acids long. Germline V CDR1 and CDR2: GTSNPN, SVGIG (reference sequence). Trimming shortened V by 0 bases and J by 0 bases, and 15 bases separated the two germline ends. CDR3 DNA: TGTGCCTGGAGTGTACCATGGGGCCATCTTAGCAATCAGCCCCAGCATTTT. It specifies CAWSVPWGHLSNQPQHF.

The genes are TRBV27 and TRBJ2-3; tentative D call: TRBD2 (5 bases). Deletions cut 8 bases from V and 3 bases from J, with 15 bases between. There are 14 residues in the CDR3. From germline, CDR1 is MNHEY and CDR2 SMNVEV (reference sequence). CDR3 nucleotides: TGTGCCAGCTCCTCTCTATCGGGGACAGATACGCAGTATTTT. Protein: CASSSLSGTDTQYF.

The V gene is TRBV29-1, the J gene TRBJ2-5; D might be TRBD2 (7 bases). The germline CDR1 and CDR2 sequences are SQVTM and ANQGSEA. This CDR3 region has 13 residues. Trimming removed 5 bases at V and 5 bases at J, with 15 bases between. This chain's CDR3 is CSVLRGARETQYF. The DNA for the CDR3 is TGCAGCGTTCTACGGGGGGCGCGGGAGACCCAGTACTTC. Full variable domain (missing parts from reference TRBV29-1 and TRBJ2-5): SAVISQKPSRDICQRGTSLTIQCQVDSQVTMMFWYRQQPGQSLTLIATANQGSEATYESGFVIDKFPISRPNLTFSTLTVSNMSPEDSSIYLCSVLRGARETQYFGPGTRLLVL.

This sequence joins TRBV5-6 and TRBJ2-7; D unclear. Germline CDR1 reads SGHDT; CDR2 reads YYEEEE. The ends were cut back, 4 bases at V and 0 bases at J, with 8 bases in the middle. CDR3 length: 13 amino acids. The CDR3, as DNA: TGTGCCAGCAGCCTGACGAACTCCTACGAGCAGTACTTC. Translated, it gives CASSLTNSYEQYF.

This clone came up a few times. The J gene is TRBJ1-6, the V gene TRBV27; weak D call: TRBD1 (5 bases). Trimming removed 0 bases from V and 8 bases from J, with 14 bases in between. The V gene's germline CDR1 is MNHEY and CDR2 SMNVEV (reference sequence). The CDR3 is made up of 16 amino acids. Here the CDR3 reads CASSLSGPSRHSPLHF. The DNA for the CDR3 is TGTGCCAGCAGTTTATCGGGACCGTCACGACATTCACCCCTCCACTTT.

The V and J genes are TRBV6-1 and TRBJ2-7; possible D gene TRBD1, 6 bases. Trimming took off 6 bases at V and 1 base at J, with 16 bases between the two ends. The CDR3 is 15 residues long. Germline CDR1 reads MNHNS; CDR2 reads SASEGT. The CDR3 DNA reads TGTGCCAGCAGCACTCAAACAGGGTTGTCCTACGAGCAGTACTTC. This gives the protein CASSTQTGLSYEQYF.

CDR3 sequence reads: CASSLYHRGSHGELFF. CDR3 DNA sequence: TGTGCCAGCAGCTTGTACCACAGGGGTTCACACGGGGAGCTGTTTTTT. This chain joins TRBV5-6 and TRBJ2-2, with 7 nucleotides matching TRBD1. V gave up 1 base and J gave up 7 bases; unmatched junction bases: 10. The length of the CDR3 is 16 residues. The germline V gene encodes CDR1 SGHDT and CDR2 YYEEEE.

V is TRBV7-2 and J is TRBJ2-7; D is unclear. Germline-derived CDR1 and CDR2 are SGHTA and FQGNSA. The CDR3 runs 17 residues. The V gene lost 5 bases and the J gene lost 1 base, with 21 bases spanning the gap. This CDR3 reads CASSQMAAGTISYEQYF. The CDR3 region has the DNA TGTGCCAGCAGCCAAATGGCGGCCGGCACCATTTCCTACGAGCAGTACTTC.

The chain employs TRBV29-1 and TRBJ1-4, with 9 positions matching TRBD1. J was trimmed by 8 bases and V by 4 bases; bases with no gene match: 5. CDR1 SQVTM and CDR2 ANQGSEA come from the germline V gene. This CDR3 is 13 amino acids long. CDR3 DNA sequence: TGCAGCGTTGGGGGGACAGGGAGCGAAAAACTGTTTTTT. Translated: CSVGGTGSEKLFF.

V and J are TRBV21-1 and TRBJ2-5; the table assigns TRBD1, which was not confirmed against the DNA. TRBV21-1 is listed as a pseudogene. The CDR3 is made up of 20 amino acids. The CDR3 DNA follows: TGTGCCACCCCGAGGGGGCTCGAACCAGTTAGTCAGGGGGCCGGGGAGACCCAGTACTTC. Amino acids: CATPRGLEPVSQGAGETQYF.

The CDR3 bases are TGTGCCAGCAGTCCTCCCGGGACAGGGACGACTGAAGCTTTCTTT. Its protein is CASSPPGTGTTEAFF. This sequence joins TRBV27 and TRBJ1-1; TRBD1 aligns across 9 bases. The CDR3 consists of 15 residues. J was trimmed by 5 bases and V by 5 bases; bases with no gene match: 9. Germline V gene sequence: CDR1 MNHEY, CDR2 SMNVEV (reference sequence).

V and J are TRBV30 and TRBJ1-5; TRBD1 matches 7 bases. Germline V lookup: CDR1 GTSNPN, CDR2 SVGIG (reference sequence). The CDR3 consists of 16 residues. Germline trimming cut 4 bases from V and 3 bases from J; bases unmatched to any gene: 12. The CDR3 loop is CAWTFGTAIDNQPQHF. CDR3 coding DNA: TGTGCCTGGACTTTCGGGACAGCTATAGACAATCAGCCCCAGCATTTT.

The rearrangement joins TRBV7-6 to TRBJ1-3, with unresolved D. With 0 bases removed from V and 0 bases from J, the gap between germline ends came to 9 bases. Germline values: CDR1 SGHVS, CDR2 FNYEAQ. This CDR3 spans 16 amino acids. CDR3 residues: CASSLAVHFSGNTIYF. The CDR3 region has the DNA TGTGCCAGCAGCTTAGCTGTGCATTTCTCTGGAAACACCATATATTTT.

The V call is TRBV5-1, the J call TRBJ2-7; D unclear. Trimming stripped 0 bases from V and 4 bases from J, with 14 bases between. Germline V lookup: CDR1 SGHRS, CDR2 YFSETQ. The CDR3 runs to 15 residues. The CDR3 here is CASSLGTDTLYEQYF. The CDR3 DNA is TGCGCCAGCAGCTTGGGCACAGATACCTTGTACGAGCAGTACTTC.

The DNA for the CDR3 is TGTGCCAGCAGTGTAGCGGGGGGCACAGATACGCAGTATTTT. Translating it yields CASSVAGGTDTQYF. V gene TRBV27 combines with J gene TRBJ2-3; 9 bases are a match to TRBD2. The J segment lost 1 base and the V segment lost 5 bases, leaving 1 base of the junction unmatched. Germline loops: CDR1 MNHEY, CDR2 SMNVEV (reference sequence). CDR3 size: 14 residues.

V is TRBV6-4 and J is TRBJ2-3; 12 bases are shared with TRBD2. The junction had 0 bases not matched to a gene; V was cut back by 2 bases and J by 0 bases. The CDR3 covers 16 residues. Germline-derived CDR1 and CDR2 are MRHNA and SNTAGT. The chain's CDR3 is CASSDLAGGSTDTQYF. The CDR3 nucleotides read TGTGCCAGCAGTGACCTAGCGGGGGGGAGCACAGATACGCAGTATTTT.

The chain employs TRBV27 and TRBJ2-7, with 7 positions matching TRBD1. The trim removed 5 bases at V and 0 bases at J, leaving 4 bases unmatched. The germline V gene has CDR1 MNHEY and CDR2 SMNVEV (reference sequence). The CDR3 has 14 residues. The CDR3 here is CASSPGDSSYEQYF. Here the CDR3 DNA reads TGTGCCAGCAGTCCCGGGGACAGCTCCTACGAGCAGTACTTC.

The chain has TRBV7-3 and TRBJ1-6; D is unresolved. Trimming removed 3 bases at V and 7 bases at J, with 7 bases between. Germline V gene sequence: CDR1 SGHTA, CDR2 FQGTGA. The CDR3 length is 13 residues. This chain's CDR3 is CASSLSGNSPLHF. The DNA of the CDR3 is TGTGCCAGCAGCTTGAGTGGAAATTCACCCCTCCACTTT.

The V and J genes are TRBV7-9 and TRBJ2-1; D uncertain. The CDR3 sequence is 13 residues long. The V and J ends lost 2 bases and 5 bases respectively, with 7 bases between them. From germline, CDR1 is SEHNR and CDR2 FQNEAQ (reference sequence). The CDR3 DNA follows: TGTGCCAGCAGCTTAATGGACCACAATGAGCAGTTCTTC. It translates to CASSLMDHNEQFF.

The table lists this clone with a count of one. The chain carries TRBV16 and TRBJ1-2; 7 nucleotides match TRBD1. CDR3 length: 14 amino acids. V was clipped by 0 bases and J by 7 bases; unmatched bases: 5. CDR1 KGHSY and CDR2 FQNENV come from the germline V gene. The CDR3 protein is CASSQSQGSSGYTF. In DNA, the CDR3 is TGTGCCAGCAGCCAATCACAGGGGAGTTCTGGCTACACCTTC.

This clone was seen just once. V gene TRBV5-1 combines with J gene TRBJ2-3; D remains ambiguous. Germline V gene sequence: CDR1 SGHRS, CDR2 YFSETQ. CDR3 length: 13 amino acids. V was trimmed by 1 base and J by 4 bases, leaving 7 bases between them. In DNA, the CDR3 is TGCGCCAGCAGCTTGTTGGGTCCAGATACGCAGTATTTT. Amino acid sequence: CASSLLGPDTQYF.

The chain employs TRBV10-3 and TRBJ1-4, with D uncertain. Trimming left V 1 base short and J 7 bases short, with 4 bases between. The CDR3 is made up of 12 amino acids. Germline values: CDR1 ENHRY, CDR2 SYGVKD. CDR3: CAISEWSEKLFF. In DNA form, the CDR3 reads TGTGCCATCAGTGAGTGGAGTGAAAAACTGTTTTTT.